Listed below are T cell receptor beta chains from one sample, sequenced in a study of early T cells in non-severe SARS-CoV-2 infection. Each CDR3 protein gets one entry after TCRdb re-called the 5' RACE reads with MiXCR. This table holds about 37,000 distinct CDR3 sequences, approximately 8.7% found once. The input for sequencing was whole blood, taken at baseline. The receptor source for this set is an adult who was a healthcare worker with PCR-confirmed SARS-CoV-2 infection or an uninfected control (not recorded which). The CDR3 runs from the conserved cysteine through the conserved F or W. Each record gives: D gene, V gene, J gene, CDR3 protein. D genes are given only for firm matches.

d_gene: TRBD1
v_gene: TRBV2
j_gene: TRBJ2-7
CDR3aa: CASSRDSGNEQYF

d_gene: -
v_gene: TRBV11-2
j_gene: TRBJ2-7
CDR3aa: CASSLGSGGSEEQYF

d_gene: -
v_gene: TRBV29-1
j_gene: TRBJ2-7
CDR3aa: CSVRLGKYEQYF

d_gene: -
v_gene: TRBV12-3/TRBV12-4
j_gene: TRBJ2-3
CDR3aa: CASSFSRITQYF

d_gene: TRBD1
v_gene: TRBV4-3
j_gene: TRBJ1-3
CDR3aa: CASSQTGRGPSSSGNTIYF

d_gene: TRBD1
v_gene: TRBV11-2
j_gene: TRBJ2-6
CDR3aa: CASSLGQLISGANVLTF

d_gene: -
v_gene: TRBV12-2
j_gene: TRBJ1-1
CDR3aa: CARRLPVANTEAFF

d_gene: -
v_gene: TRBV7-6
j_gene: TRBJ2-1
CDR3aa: CASSLAGGEQFF

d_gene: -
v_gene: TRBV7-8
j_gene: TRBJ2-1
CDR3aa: CASSLAEAGPYFGNEQFF

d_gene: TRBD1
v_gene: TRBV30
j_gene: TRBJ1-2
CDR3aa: CASNPTGQGHYGYTF

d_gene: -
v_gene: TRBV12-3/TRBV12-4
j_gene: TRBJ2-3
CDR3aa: CASSLPTGVTDTQYF

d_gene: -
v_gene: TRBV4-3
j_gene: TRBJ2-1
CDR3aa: CASSQDRKAGHSSYNEQFF

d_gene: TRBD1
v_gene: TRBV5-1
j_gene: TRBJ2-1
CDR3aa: CASSIRQGMIDEQFF

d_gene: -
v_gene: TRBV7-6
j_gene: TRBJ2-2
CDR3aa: CASSPADLNTGELFF

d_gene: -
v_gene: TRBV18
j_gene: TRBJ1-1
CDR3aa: CASSQGRPMNTEAFF

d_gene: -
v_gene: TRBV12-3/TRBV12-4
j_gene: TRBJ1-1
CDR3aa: CASLVNTEAFF

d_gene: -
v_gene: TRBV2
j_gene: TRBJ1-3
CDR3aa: CASCLALTGNTIYF

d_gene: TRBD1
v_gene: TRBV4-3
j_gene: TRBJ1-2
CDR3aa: CASSLRTGENYGYTF

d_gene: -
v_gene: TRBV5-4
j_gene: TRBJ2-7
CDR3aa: CASSLGPPSSYEQYF

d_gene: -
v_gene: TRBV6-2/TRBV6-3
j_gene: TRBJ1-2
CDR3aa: CASSSGTIYGYTF

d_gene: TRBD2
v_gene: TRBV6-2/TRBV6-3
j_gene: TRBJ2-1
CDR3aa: CATQGSSGGASSYNEQFF

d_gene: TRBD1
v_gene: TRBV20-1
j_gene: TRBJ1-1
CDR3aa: CSAGQGAEAFF

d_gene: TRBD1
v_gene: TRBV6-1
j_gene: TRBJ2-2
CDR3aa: CASSAPLGAGQGASGELFF

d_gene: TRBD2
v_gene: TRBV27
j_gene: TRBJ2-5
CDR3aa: CASRGLAGGLQETQYF

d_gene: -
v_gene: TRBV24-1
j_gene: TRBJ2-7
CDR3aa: CATSDPLRYEQYF

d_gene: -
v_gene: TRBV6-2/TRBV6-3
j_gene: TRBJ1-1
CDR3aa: CASSYAVESNTEAFF

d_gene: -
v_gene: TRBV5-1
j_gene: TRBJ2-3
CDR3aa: CASSLRGLRTDTQYF

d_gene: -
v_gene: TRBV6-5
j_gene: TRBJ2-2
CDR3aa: CASSSIALNTGELFF

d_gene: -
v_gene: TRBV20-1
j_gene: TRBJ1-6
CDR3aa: CSATGQLAGNSPLHF

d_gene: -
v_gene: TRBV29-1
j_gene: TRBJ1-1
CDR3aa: CSAGRMNTEAFF

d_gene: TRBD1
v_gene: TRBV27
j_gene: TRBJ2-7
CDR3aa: CAGTRDREHEQYF

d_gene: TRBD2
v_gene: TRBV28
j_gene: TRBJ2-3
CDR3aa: CASVSWSGENTDTQYF

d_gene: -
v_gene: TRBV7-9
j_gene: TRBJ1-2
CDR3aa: CASSFGAGYTF

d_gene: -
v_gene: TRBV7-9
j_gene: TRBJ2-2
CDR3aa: CASSLPRTIDPTGELFF

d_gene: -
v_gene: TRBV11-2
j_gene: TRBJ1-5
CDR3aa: CASSFGRDQPQHF

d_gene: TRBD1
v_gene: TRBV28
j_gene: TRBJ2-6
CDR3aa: CASSSTGAGANVLTF

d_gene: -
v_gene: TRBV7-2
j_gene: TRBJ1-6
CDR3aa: CASSPTTNSPLHF

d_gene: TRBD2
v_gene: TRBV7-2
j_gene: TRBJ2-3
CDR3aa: CASSPRTSGGSSTDTQYF

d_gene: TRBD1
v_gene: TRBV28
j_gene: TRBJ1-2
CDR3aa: CASSPERDRAEGSSPVSNYGYTF

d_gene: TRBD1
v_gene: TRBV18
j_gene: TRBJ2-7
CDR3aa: CASSPPGQPYEQYF

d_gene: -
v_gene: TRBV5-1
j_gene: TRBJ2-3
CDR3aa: CASRGTPTDTQYF

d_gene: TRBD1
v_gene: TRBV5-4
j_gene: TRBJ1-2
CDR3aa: CASSPPGQGGNYGYTF

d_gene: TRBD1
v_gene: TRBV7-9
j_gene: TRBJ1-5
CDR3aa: CASSHTAPGQGAFWQPQHF

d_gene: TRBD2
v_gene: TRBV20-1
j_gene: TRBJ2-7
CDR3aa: CSATPSGVFDEQYF

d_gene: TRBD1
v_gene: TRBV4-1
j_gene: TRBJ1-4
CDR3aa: CASSQTGLTNEKLFF